This TCR beta chain stems from a study of vaccination and CD4 T cells after COVID-19 (dated 2022 in TCRdb). In terms of the full investigation: In the convalescent cohort there were six males and four females, among whom were two Hispanic individuals, seven Caucasians, two Asians and one multiracial person. Participants got two doses of the Pfizer-BioNTech BNT162b2 vaccine (n=8) or two doses of the Moderna mRNA-1273 vaccine (n=2). Post-COVID blood samples were collected from convalescent patients a median of around 100 days after diagnosis, with a range of about 30 to 161 days. Post-vaccine blood samples were taken a median of around 68 days after the second vaccine dose, with a range of 14 to 241 days. The cultures were stimulated with overlapping spike peptide pools from SARS-CoV-2 and from the common cold coronaviruses HCoV-NL63, HCoV-OC43 and HCoV-229E. Control cultures used a CEFX viral epitope pool as positive control, an HIV-1 Nef peptide pool as negative control, or no peptide. The spike-specific CD4+ TCR repertoire was compared before and after mRNA vaccination in over nine COVID-19 convalescent patients and a handful of infection-naive healthy vaccine recipients. Memory CD4+ T cell crossreactivity between SARS-CoV-2 and common cold coronavirus spike proteins was assessed at the TCR clonotype level in an earlier paper using these donors. The paper's findings and limits, for the study overall: Relatively few convalescent patients were included in the study, and early timepoints after natural infection were not analyzed. Nearly all vaccine-specific clones in convalescent patients (304 of 307) were mono-reactive for SARS-CoV-2 spike rather than cross-reactive with common cold coronaviruses. An increase in the median number of SARS-CoV-2-reactive clonotypes from 21 after infection to roughly 38 after vaccination was observed, but the change was not found to be significant. Among the post-vaccine SARS-CoV-2-reactive clones in convalescent patients, a median 86.3% showed up only after vaccination, which suggests vaccine-specific priming.

This clonotype is termed medium-sized (0.01 to 0.1%). What antigen it recognizes has not been identified. Nothing much larger sits one base from this clone, and base qualities are not available. The library was generated by PCR. DNA from cultured CD4+ T cells underwent TCR sequencing with the Oncomine TCR Beta short-read assay at the Johns Hopkins FTIC core. The QIAamp micro DNA kit was used to extract genomic DNA from the cultured CD4+ T cells. Oncomine TCR Beta libraries from cultured CD4+ T cells were pooled with unique dual indexes and sequenced on an Illumina iSeq 100. The source study handled its data this way. Non-productive sequences were removed, and CDR3s not starting with C, not ending with F or W, or shorter than 7 amino acids were discarded. The MANAFEST web application identified antigen-specific clonotypes by comparing peptide-stimulated wells against reference wells and other culture wells. To be called positive, a clone needed an FDR below 0.05, an odds ratio above 5, and a productive frequency above 0.1% in at least two of three replicate wells. Clonotypes that were significantly expanded in both SARS-CoV-2 spike wells and at least one common cold coronavirus spike condition were defined as cross-reactive. CDR3 homology was assessed with Levenshtein distances (stringdist) and unrooted phylogenetic trees (ape) in R version 3.6.1. TCRdb reprocessing: public reads trimmed at Q25 with fastp, clones called with MiXCR, in-frame beta chains kept. Rows merge per CDR3 protein into single entries with the most common DNA and genes. TCRdb's processing, not the authors' own work, is the source of the V and J calls. A total of some 10,000 distinct CDR3 sequences appear in this sample, roughly a third of them only once. In total, the top ten clones hold 20% of the sample.

The sample's treatment or condition, from its label and the paper: roughly 10-day PBMC culture with coronavirus spike peptide pools or control peptides (ViraFEST assay). CD4+ T cells from unexposed donors were collected before the COVID-19 pandemic (2011-2018). To expand antigen-specific T cells with peptide pools and then pick out the expanded clonotypes through TCR sequencing, the study relied on the ViraFEST assay. Each well held around 2.1 million PBMCs cultured with about 9.8 ug/ml peptide pools in IMDM containing roughly 4.7% human AB serum and 9.5 to 10 IU/ml IL-2. Half of the culture medium was replaced with fresh IL-2-containing medium on days 3 and 7. After 10 days of culture, CD4+ T cells were isolated by negative selection with the EasySep CD4+ T cell isolation kit. As cell number allowed, CD4+ T cells from unexposed donors were tested for reactivity to SARS-CoV-2 S and N and to four common cold coronavirus spike pools. Ficoll-Paque Plus gradient centrifugation was used to isolate PBMCs from whole blood, and the isolated PBMCs were then either used fresh or cryopreserved at -140C. Culture conditions were generally each tested in triplicate wells. Leukapheresis product for the unexposed donors was purchased commercially.

The sample comprised CD4+ T cells from blood, cultured in vitro. The receptor comes from a human donor in good health.

The DNA sequence reads TGTGCCAGCGGCCCCAGGGTTCGTAATTCACCCCTCCACTTT. Translated, it gives CASGPRVRNSPLHF. The sequence is built from TRBV27 and TRBJ1-6; the D gene is possibly TRBD1, with 5 bases matching. CDR1 and CDR2, looked up from the germline V gene (reference sequence), are MNHEY and SMNVEV. V is cut by 8 bases and J by 6 bases, and the space between the germline ends is 14 bases. The cysteine opens and the phenylalanine closes a CDR3 of 14 amino acids. Only the CDR3 region is kept as DNA, spanning 42 bases read in frame from base 1.